This T cell receptor beta chain was retrieved from a study of cytomegalovirus exposure and HLA in healthy donors (dated by TCRdb to about 2017). Regarding the study in general: According to an earlier analysis of a few hundred of the donors, roughly 180 million T cells yielded 117 million unique TCR beta sequences and about 300 Gb of sequence data. An early release that covered some 630 HLA-typed donors contained approximately 290 gigabases of sequencing data and tens of millions of unique TCR sequences. The genetic ancestry cluster associated with self-reported Caucasian donors included about 84% of the roughly 390 genotyped donors. The study aimed to test whether cataloging public T cell receptors could reveal signatures of past pathogen exposure. The T cell repertoires of 666 subjects were profiled by immunosequencing and related to cytomegalovirus serostatus. Besides the first cohort of around 670 subjects, a separate validation cohort made up of some 110 different subjects was used. The study combined high-throughput TCR immunosequencing, statistical association of individual TCRs with disease status, and machine learning to predict cytomegalovirus infection status. A later analysis re-analyzed previously published TCR beta repertoires from roughly 690 donors and added high-resolution HLA genotyping to study TCR occurrence patterns. Rather than drawing on any new phenotypic data, the later analysis identified candidate immune exposures from TCR beta sequences and the way those sequences occurred across donors. An earlier analysis of a few hundred of the donors applied high-throughput TCR beta sequencing to assess whether each TCR beta V gene segment acted as functional or pseudogenic. Donor age, sex, ethnicity and CMV serostatus were compiled alongside the repertoire data. In a later genetic analysis, genome-wide SNP genotypes for about 65% of the roughly 700 donors were used, and that subset was treated as a discovery cohort. Every discovery cohort repertoire had been produced on one sequencing platform. Class I and class II HLA loci were covered by the typing at four-digit resolution. Typing coverage varied by locus: about 620-630 donors for A, B, C, DRB1 and DQB1; roughly 510 for DQA1; about 590 for DPA1; about 450 for DPB1. Roughly 5 DR-DQ haplotypes were treated as single units for association and clustering because of strong linkage in the cohort. Among some 410 genotyped donors of the cohort, an average of approximately 220,000 unique TCR beta nucleotide sequences was sequenced per donor, of which about 20% were non-productive.

The CDR3 measures 16 amino acids from cysteine to phenylalanine. Only the CDR3 part of the read is kept: 48 bases, read in frame from the first base. Looking up the germline V gene (reference sequence) yields CDR1 MNHNY and CDR2 SVGAGI. Relative to germline, V is 2 bases shorter and J is 1 base shorter, with 14 bases between their ends. Beyond this particular receptor, the publication reports: Sequencing depth was assumed to be roughly uniform across donors in the presence/absence analyses, though that assumption may not hold. In a later genetic analysis, fewer N-insertions in productive TCRs were reported among donors in an Asian-associated ancestry cluster than the 666-donor mean. Compared with equally common non-associated chains, HLA-associated TCR beta chains in a later analysis were more clonally expanded and had lower generation probabilities. Broadly in line with IMGT annotations, most TCR beta V segments showed up in productive rearrangements about 87% or about 30% of the time in an earlier analysis of several hundred of the donors. The 87-base-pair reads could not distinguish some IMGT-functional V segments, including TRBV6-2 and TRBV6-3, so those segments were excluded. Three of the identified cytomegalovirus-associated TCR beta chains were confirmed in vitro to be specific for cytomegalovirus antigens. The classifier was reported to diagnose cytomegalovirus status with high specificity and sensitivity in both the original cohort and the validation cohort. CMV serostatus was the only immune exposure information available for the cohort. The authors suggested that the approach could potentially be extended to other disease states and immunological phenotypes. A later analysis found that TCR association rates varied across HLA loci, with DRB1 alleles showing the most associated TCRs and HLA-C alleles the fewest. Linkage disequilibrium might explain the correlated functional status among segregating V segments, but an unknown experimental factor could not be ruled out. A group of highly shared sequence variants was considered likely to be a technical artifact of the sequencing pipeline. Specific HLA alleles were associated with about 17,000 TCR beta sequences at a false discovery rate of 0.05 in a later analysis. Only TCR beta chains were sequenced in this cohort, and the absence of alpha or paired-chain data limited detectable features. In a later genetic analysis, a missense DCLRE1C variant was associated with V-gene and J-gene trimming of TCR beta chains, and the association was replicated in an independent cohort. Because counts were too low, 15 or so rarely observed V segments, including chromosome 9 orphons, were excluded from the earlier analysis of a few hundred of the donors. Assigning TCR associations to individual alleles was difficult when HLA alleles, especially DR and DQ, strongly co-occurred. Across donors, most TCR sequences were observed very rarely, whereas some public TCRs were present in many individuals. In a later analysis, most CMV-associated TCR beta chains were found to appear HLA-restricted, with HLA associations seemingly driven largely by CMV exposure. According to a later analysis, parvovirus B19, influenza, CMV and Epstein-Barr virus appeared linked to several top co-occurrence clusters. Because some donors lacked HLA typing at each locus, the association tests relied only on the typed subset. In the study, 164 TCR beta chains were listed as associated with cytomegalovirus. A further reported finding was that TCR beta sequences accurately predicted the HLA-A and HLA-B alleles for most subjects in the first cohort.

In total, approximately 610 healthy bone marrow donors made up the cohort. At the time of sampling, all cohort members were nominally healthy, though unrecorded immune exposures were likely present. The donor was CMV seronegative and was included in the group of 352 seronegative cohort members. Every donor gave a peripheral blood sample, and the peripheral blood mononuclear cells from that sample were used for TCR beta sequencing. Genomic DNA extraction from the blood cell samples was performed with the Qiagen DNeasy Blood Extraction Kit. With respect to this clone: The antigen it recognizes is unknown. No quality values exist for individual bases; no much larger clone is one base distant.

Receptor libraries were prepared by the immunoSEQ multiplex PCR assay. For the multiplex PCR, a mixture combining 60 forward primers for TCR Vbeta segments and 13 reverse primers for TCR Jbeta segments was used. The CDR3 region of rearranged TCR beta genes was amplified from genomic DNA by a multiplex PCR assay. On the Illumina HiSeq System, the amplified TCR beta libraries were sequenced as 87-base-pair reads. For the original study's pipeline: A later analysis tallied roughly 78 million unique TCR beta chains across the 610 or so repertoires, and approximately 9.9 million of those chains were shared by two or more donors. Raw reads were error-corrected and collapsed into unique sequences with a nearest-neighbor algorithm that merged closely related sequences to remove PCR and sequencing errors. CDR3 sequences were aligned to IMGT reference sequences to assign V, D and J gene segments. Each retained sequence needed at least a six-nucleotide match to both a V gene segment and a J gene segment. Rearrangements were classified as productive when the CDR3 lacked stop codons and remained in frame with V and J, and all other rearrangements were classified as non-productive. CDR3 was defined by IMGT convention, running from the second conserved V-encoded cysteine to the conserved J-encoded phenylalanine. In an earlier analysis of roughly 580 of the donors, sequences lacking an unambiguous match to a single V gene segment were excluded. In an earlier analysis of some 590 of the donors, V segments were called functional above 56.7% productive rearrangements and were called segregating when the between-donor standard deviation exceeded 5%. To diagnose cytomegalovirus status from the catalog of TCR beta chain sequences, a statistical classification framework was built. V and J gene assignment, in a later analysis, came from comparing TCR nucleotide sequences with IMGT/GENE-DB human TR gene sequences. A later analysis assigned CDR3 sequences and most-parsimonious VDJ recombination scenarios with the TCRdist pipeline. A later analysis defined each TCR beta chain by its CDR3 amino acid sequence plus V-gene family, and excluded reads lacking a unique V-gene family. As a way to deal with suspected cross-contamination and a sequencing artifact, a later analysis dropped roughly 620 nucleotide sequences that were highly shared and had low generation probability. A later analysis calculated a clonal expansion index for each public chain from normalized within-repertoire ranks of inferred template counts. Generation probabilities in a later analysis came from a VDJ recombination model fitted to out-of-frame rearrangements, and those results were checked against IGoR. In a later analysis, TCR-TCR, TCR-HLA and TCR-CMV co-occurrence was scored with hypergeometric tests, and a repertoire-size bias correction was applied to TCR pairs. False discovery rates were estimated in a later analysis by permuting HLA or CMV assignments 20 times. In a later analysis, co-occurring TCRs were grouped with DBSCAN, and TCRdist sequence similarity was added when clustering was performed within HLA-allele-positive subsets. Repertoires with fewer than 30,000 or more than 120,000 public chains, plus five repertoires with anomalous nucleotide sharing, were excluded from co-occurrence clustering. TCRdb re-hosts the immuneACCESS table, in-frame sequences only. Its copies lack some clones; in the studies checked, an unresolved V gene accounts for under half of them, and the cause for the rest is not known. V, J and clone size reflect that table, while D and trimming were determined from the DNA. The sample records approximately 140,000 clones, 70% to 80% of which are singletons. The top ten clonotypes cover 3% to 4% of the sample.

The sequenced sample consisted of PBMCs. The sequence was collected from a female donor in good health and CMV-seronegative. In this chain, TRBV6-6 is recombined with TRBJ1-1, with TRBD1 as a weak D call on 5 bases. The nucleotide sequence is given as TGTGCCAGCAGTTACCTCCGGACAAACTCGAACACTGAAGCTTTCTTT. It codes for CASSYLRTNSNTEAFF.